Listed below are T cell receptor beta chains from one sample, sequenced in a study of OX40 agonist ivuxolimab in advanced cancers. The method was immunoSEQ multiplex PCR; TCRdb's version includes in-frame clones alone and lacks a portion of them. The sample lists more than 70,000 clones, more than 75% occurring once. The source was CD4+ or CD8+ T cells sorted from blood, collected in a trial of the OX40 agonist ivuxolimab. The receptors were gathered from an adult with an advanced solid tumor such as melanoma, head and neck, liver or kidney cancer. Each CDR3 is given with its conserved first and last residue. D genes are given only for firm matches. Size is omitted from some rows. Given values are once, few, many or a class for expanded clones.

J,V,size,D,DNA,CDR3
TRBJ2-3,TRBV6-5,NA,TRBD2,TGTGCCAGCAGTTACCGGGTAGCGGGAGTGATAGATACGCAGTATTTT,CASSYRVAGVIDTQYF
TRBJ2-1,TRBV5-1,NA,NA,TGCGCCAGCAGCTCCTTCTTTATGGATGAGCAGTTCTTC,CASSSFFMDEQFF
TRBJ2-3,TRBV6-1,once,TRBD2,TGTGCCAGCAGTGAATTCGGGACTAGCGGGAGAAATACGCAGTATTTT,CASSEFGTSGRNTQYF
TRBJ2-3,TRBV23-1,NA,TRBD2,TGCGCCAGCAGCCCTTCGTGCCAAACTAGCGGGAGGGCCCCCACTAGCACAGATACGCAGTATTTT,CASSPSCQTSGRAPTSTDTQYF
TRBJ2-7,TRBV5-8,few,TRBD1,TGTGCCAGCAGCCTCGGGACAGAGAGATACTTC,CASSLGTERYF
TRBJ2-7,TRBV20-1,NA,NA,TGCAGTGCTAGCGGGCCATACGAGCAGTACTTC,CSASGPYEQYF
TRBJ1-4,TRBV28,once,TRBD1,TGTGCCAGCAGTTTACCGGGACAGGGTAATGAAAAACTGTTTTTT,CASSLPGQGNEKLFF
TRBJ2-7,TRBV10-3,NA,NA,TGTGCCATCAGTGAGCAGGCTGGGGGCTACGAGCAGTACTTC,CAISEQAGGYEQYF
TRBJ1-2,TRBV6-5,NA,NA,TGTGCCAGCAGTTCCCATGGTTACTATGGCTACACCTTC,CASSSHGYYGYTF
TRBJ2-4,TRBV28,NA,TRBD2,TGTGCCAGCAGTCGCGGGAGAGGGCTAAACATTCAGTACTTC,CASSRGRGLNIQYF
TRBJ1-1,TRBV5-6,NA,NA,TGTGCCAGCAGCTACCTTCCCACTGAAGCTTTCTTT,CASSYLPTEAFF
TRBJ2-1,TRBV5-1,NA,NA,TGCGCCAGCAGCTTGGGGGCCTCGGGGAAGGGCTCCGACAATGAGCAGTTCTTC,CASSLGASGKGSDNEQFF
TRBJ2-7,TRBV6-5,NA,NA,TGTGCCAGCAGTCCCCCAGGTTCCTACGAGCAGTACTTC,CASSPPGSYEQYF
TRBJ2-7,TRBV11-2,NA,NA,TGTGCCAGCAGTTTCCTCAGGGGTAGGTCGGGCTACGAGCAGTACTTC,CASSFLRGRSGYEQYF
TRBJ2-1,TRBV7-2,NA,TRBD2,TGTGCCAGCAGCCGGAGGTCTAGCGGAGGGGTCTCCTACAATGAGCAGTTCTTC,CASSRRSSGGVSYNEQFF
TRBJ2-1,TRBV15,once,TRBD2,TGTGCCACCAGACTTAGCGGGAGAATATACAATGAGCAGTTCTTC,CATRLSGRIYNEQFF
TRBJ1-1,TRBV19,NA,NA,TGTGCCAGTAGTTCTCGGGCGAACACTGAAGCTTTCTTT,CASSSRANTEAFF
TRBJ2-6,TRBV6-1,NA,NA,TGTGCCAGCATCTCCCAGGGTTCTGGGGCCAACGTCCTGACTTTC,CASISQGSGANVLTF
TRBJ2-1,TRBV28,NA,TRBD2,TGTGCCAGCACGGAAGCGGGATCCTACAATGAGCAGTTCTTC,CASTEAGSYNEQFF
TRBJ2-2,TRBV18,NA,NA,TGTGCCAGCCCAAAGGGGATCGGGTCCGTCGGGGAGCTGTTTTTT,CASPKGIGSVGELFF